This TCR beta chain was documented in a study of shared clonotypes between healthy human individuals. Study outcomes and limitations: The study found about 5% of naive CD4 clonotypes shared across a handful of donors.

The CDR3 contains 13 residues. V lost 4 bases to trimming and J lost 7 bases, with 12 bases between them. CDR1 is SGDLS, CDR2 YYNGEE, per germline. Roughly 200 ng DNA, approximately 30,000 T cell genomes, went into each sorted-subset replicate PCR. TCRdb's table, derived via immunoSEQ multiplex PCR, lists solely in-frame clones and lacks some. This sample has about 820,000 clones, with over 90% found just once. In the case of this clone: The antigen remains unidentified.

Positively selected for CCR7, the CD45RO-negative cells used as naive CD8 cells excluded terminally differentiated effector memory CD45RA+ cells. This clonotype originated in a man aged 25 to 40 in good health. The sample taken for sequencing was naive CD8+ T cells sorted from blood. V gene TRBV9 combines with J gene TRBJ2-1; the D gene is possibly TRBD1 (6 bases). CDR3 DNA: TGTGCCAGCAGCTCCTCGGACAGTAATGAGCAGTTCTTC. It codes for CASSSSDSNEQFF. Based on the CDR3 plus reference TRBV9 and TRBJ2-1, the full variable domain is DSGVTQTPKHLITATGQRVTLRCSPRSGDLSVYWYQQSLDQGLQFLIQYYNGEERAKGNILERFSAQQFPDLHSELNLSSLELGDSALYFCASSSSDSNEQFFGPGTRLTVL.